The 22 T cell receptor beta chains in this list originate from one sample, sequenced in a study of T cell responses to AZD1222 COVID-19 vaccine. The protocol was immunoSEQ multiplex PCR, while the TCRdb copy is restricted to in-frame clones and leaves out a portion. The sample has fewer than 90,000 clones, 88% seen once. This specimen was peripheral blood, taken 28 days after the second AZD1222 dose. These receptors were collected from an adult who received the AZD1222 COVID-19 vaccine.

The rearrangement links TRBV28 to TRBJ1-3; D is perhaps TRBD1 (5 bases). The ends were cut back, 2 bases at V and 2 bases at J, with 10 bases in the middle. Germline lookup yields CDR1 MDHEN and CDR2 SYDVKM. This CDR3 is built from 15 residues. The CDR3 reads CASSLPGGAGNTIYF. The DNA of the CDR3 is TGTGCCAGCAGTTTACCTGGGGGGGCTGGAAACACCATATATTTT.

The chain has TRBV9 and TRBJ2-1; D might be TRBD1 (5 bases). V shed 0 bases and J shed 5 bases, with 12 bases lying between them. The length of the CDR3 is 15 residues. The germline V gene encodes CDR1 SGDLS and CDR2 YYNGEE. CDR3 DNA: TGTGCCAGCAGCGTAGCGCCAGGGTCCGACAATGAGCAGTTCTTC. Translating it yields CASSVAPGSDNEQFF.

The chain uses TRBV14 and TRBJ2-5; D could derive from TRBD1 or TRBD2 (5 bases each). V dropped 2 bases and J dropped 5 bases, with 12 bases sitting between them. The CDR3 extends over 14 amino acids. Looked up from germline, CDR1 is SGHDN and CDR2 is FVKESK. CDR3: CASSQPQGAETQYF. CDR3 DNA sequence: TGTGCCAGCAGCCAACCCCAGGGAGCTGAGACCCAGTACTTC.

The V call is TRBV5-1, the J call TRBJ2-5; possible D gene TRBD1, 6 bases. Germline assignment: CDR1 SGHRS and CDR2 YFSETQ. This CDR3 is built from 15 residues. The germline V and J ends were trimmed by 3 bases and 5 bases, with 17 bases remaining between them. The DNA for the CDR3 is TGCGCCAGCAGCTCGTATTCAGGGGTGGAGGAGACCCAGTACTTC. It encodes CASSSYSGVEETQYF.

This chain uses TRBV5-4 with TRBJ2-5; TRBD1 is a possible D gene (6 bases). The V gene's germline CDR1 is SGHNT and CDR2 YYREEE (reference sequence). Trimming cost V 6 bases and J 1 base, with 13 bases left between them. This CDR3 spans 14 amino acids. For the CDR3, the DNA is TGTGCCAGCACCAAAAACAGGGTCCAAGAGACCCAGTACTTC. Its translation: CASTKNRVQETQYF.

The CDR3 DNA follows: TGTGCCATCAGTGACGCGGGAGGGGGGGAGACCCAGTACTTC. The encoded protein is CAISDAGGGETQYF. This chain links TRBV10-3 with TRBJ2-5, with 9 bases aligning to TRBD2. Germline values: CDR1 ENHRY, CDR2 SYGVKD. V lost 3 bases to trimming and J lost 5 bases; unmatched junction nucleotides: 4. The CDR3 runs to 14 residues.

This clone was seen a handful of times. The chain links TRBV14 to TRBJ1-2, with a possible D match to TRBD1 (6 bases). V shed 2 bases and J shed 4 bases, with 11 bases lying between them. Germline V gene sequence: CDR1 SGHDN, CDR2 FVKESK. The CDR3 is 14 amino acids. The CDR3 is CASSQKTGSYGYTF. Written as DNA, the CDR3 is TGTGCCAGCAGCCAAAAAACAGGGTCCTATGGCTACACCTTC.

This sequence joins TRBV13 and TRBJ1-1; weak D call: TRBD1 (5 bases). The CDR3 totals 14 residues. The germline gives CDR1 PRHDT, CDR2 FYEKMQ (reference sequence). The V end was cut by 5 bases, the J end by 6 bases, with 16 bases between. The CDR3 protein is CASSLRTMLPEAFF. Written as DNA, the CDR3 is TGTGCCAGCAGCCTCCGGACAATGCTACCTGAAGCTTTCTTT.

For this clone: This same CDR3 is encoded by further DNA sequences in the sample. CDR3 in amino acids: CASSIGGGNTEAFF. Written as DNA, the CDR3 is TGTGCCAGTAGTATAGGAGGGGGTAACACTGAAGCTTTCTTT. The V and J genes are TRBV19 and TRBJ1-1; tentatively, D is TRBD1 (6 bases). This CDR3 spans 14 amino acids. V was pared by 1 base and J by 2 bases, with 8 bases between. CDR1 LNHDA and CDR2 SQIVND come from the germline V gene (reference sequence).

The rearrangement uses TRBV2 and TRBJ2-5; D gene unclear. CDR1 SNHLY and CDR2 FYNNEI come from the germline V gene. Between the trimmed V and J ends, which lost 3 bases and 2 bases, there was a span of 7 bases. This CDR3 spans 13 amino acids. CDR3 loop: CASSEPFQETQYF. The CDR3 DNA sequence: TGTGCCAGCAGTGAGCCCTTTCAAGAGACCCAGTACTTC. The full variable domain, in which reference TRBV2 and TRBJ2-5 provide the parts outside the CDR3, is EPEVTQTPSHQVTQMGQEVILRCVPISNHLYFYWYRQILGQKVEFLVSFYNNEISEKSEIFDDQFSVERPDGSNFTLKIRSTKLEDSAMYFCASSEPFQETQYFGPGTRLLVL.

The gene calls are TRBV6-2 or TRBV6-3 and TRBJ2-3, with D perhaps TRBD2 (6 bases). The CDR3 consists of 16 residues. The germline V gene encodes CDR1 MNHEY and CDR2 SVGEGT. V was trimmed by 6 bases and J by 3 bases, leaving 19 bases between them. The CDR3 is CASSHTTGSGTDTQYF. DNA for the CDR3: TGTGCCAGCAGCCATACCACCGGGAGTGGGACAGATACGCAGTATTTT.

This chain joins TRBV7-9 and TRBJ1-6; unclear D gene. Germline assignment: CDR1 SEHNR and CDR2 FQNEAQ (reference sequence). Between the trimmed V and J ends, which lost 5 bases and 13 bases, there was a span of 12 bases. The CDR3 has 12 amino acids. CDR3 residues: CASSPRLGPLHF. CDR3 bases: TGTGCCAGCAGCCCGCGGCTCGGGCCCCTCCACTTT.

The chain combines TRBV19 with TRBJ1-5, with D possibly matching TRBD1 (5 bases). The ends were cut back, 7 bases at V and 7 bases at J, with 20 bases in the middle. CDR1 LNHDA and CDR2 SQIVND come from the germline V gene (reference sequence). The length of the CDR3 is 15 residues. The CDR3 nucleotides read TGTGCCAGTAAGCAAGGACACCCGGGCCACCAGCCCCAGCATTTT. Its protein is CASKQGHPGHQPQHF.

V gene TRBV18 combines with J gene TRBJ1-2, with 9 bases identical to TRBD1. There are 15 residues in the CDR3. CDR1 and CDR2 from the germline V gene are KGHSH and LQKENI. The V segment lost 6 bases and the J segment 4 bases; nucleotides outside the gene matches: 9. CDR3 DNA sequence: TGTGCCAGCTCCCTTCCGGGACAGGGCATCTATGGCTACACCTTC. Residues: CASSLPGQGIYGYTF.

The chain has TRBV5-8 and TRBJ1-1; unclear D gene. CDR3 length: 16 residues. V lost 0 bases and J 0 bases, leaving 12 bases between the germline ends. Germline CDR1 reads SGHTS; CDR2 reads YDEGEE. The CDR3 nucleotides read TGTGCCAGCAGCTTGGCCGGTAGGCAGTTGAACACTGAAGCTTTCTTT. As protein: CASSLAGRQLNTEAFF.

The rearrangement links TRBV2 to TRBJ2-2; maybe TRBD2 (6 bases). This CDR3 is built from 15 residues. V was trimmed by 2 bases and J by 6 bases, leaving 13 bases between them. The germline V gene encodes CDR1 SNHLY and CDR2 FYNNEI. CDR3 nucleotides: TGTGCCAGCAGTGAAAATATGGGGGGATCCGGGGAGCTGTTTTTT. Protein: CASSENMGGSGELFF. The full variable domain, its missing parts supplied by reference TRBV2 and TRBJ2-2, is EPEVTQTPSHQVTQMGQEVILRCVPISNHLYFYWYRQILGQKVEFLVSFYNNEISEKSEIFDDQFSVERPDGSNFTLKIRSTKLEDSAMYFCASSENMGGSGELFFGEGSRLTVL.

This clone was counted once. The genes are TRBV6-2 or TRBV6-3 and TRBJ2-1, with 10 bases matching TRBD1. The CDR3 has 15 residues. The junction had 4 bases not matched to a gene; V was cut back by 2 bases and J by 6 bases. The V gene's germline CDR1 is MNHEY and CDR2 SVGEGT. The CDR3 reads CASSYMGQGINEQFF. The CDR3 DNA reads TGTGCCAGCAGTTACATGGGACAGGGGATCAATGAGCAGTTCTTC.

The chain couples TRBV2 to TRBJ2-7; D call uncertain. The CDR3 runs to 14 residues. Germline CDR1 is SNHLY and CDR2 is FYNNEI. Deletions cut 3 bases from V and 0 bases from J, with 9 bases between. The CDR3 loop is CASSEDPSSYEQYF. The CDR3 DNA sequence: TGTGCCAGCAGTGAGGACCCTAGCTCCTACGAGCAGTACTTC. The full variable domain, in which reference TRBV2 and TRBJ2-7 provide the parts outside the CDR3, is EPEVTQTPSHQVTQMGQEVILRCVPISNHLYFYWYRQILGQKVEFLVSFYNNEISEKSEIFDDQFSVERPDGSNFTLKIRSTKLEDSAMYFCASSEDPSSYEQYFGPGTRLTVT.

The chain carries TRBV4-2 and TRBJ1-2, with D unresolved. Germline V gene lookup returns CDR1 LGHNA and CDR2 YNFKEQ. Deletions cut 1 base from V and 5 bases from J, with 17 bases between. This CDR3 comprises 16 residues. CDR3 sequence reads: CASSQGAAPRTYGYTF. The CDR3 nucleotides read TGTGCCAGCAGCCAAGGGGCCGCCCCTCGGACTTATGGCTACACCTTC.

The V and J genes are TRBV19 and TRBJ2-1; 13 nucleotides match TRBD2. The CDR3 covers 17 residues. From germline, CDR1 is LNHDA and CDR2 SQIVND (reference sequence). After removal of 9 bases from V and 0 bases from J, the junction contained 8 bases not matched to a gene. The chain's CDR3 is CASRTSGGQFSYNEQFF. CDR3 coding DNA: TGTGCCAGCCGGACTAGCGGGGGCCAATTCTCCTACAATGAGCAGTTCTTC.

The CDR3 protein is CASSDGEGNQPQHF. The DNA for the CDR3 is TGTGCCAGCAGTGATGGTGAGGGCAATCAGCCCCAGCATTTT. V gene TRBV25-1 combines with J gene TRBJ1-5; D is uncertain. The V end lost 3 bases, the J end lost 2 bases, and 8 bases lay between the germline ends. CDR1 is MGHDK, CDR2 SYGVNS, per germline. CDR3 length: 14 residues.

This sequence joins TRBV7-2 and TRBJ1-2; no reliable D call. CDR1 SGHTA and CDR2 FQGNSA come from the germline V gene. V was cut by 2 bases and J by 4 bases, with 11 bases left in between. The CDR3 length is 14 residues. The CDR3 region is CASSLSQSPYGYTF. The DNA for the CDR3 is TGTGCCAGCAGCTTATCCCAAAGCCCCTATGGCTACACCTTC.